The following is a T cell receptor beta chain sequence with its context. Its antigen is currently not known. No per-base quality is available; no much larger clone lies one base away. The sample belongs to a study of T cell responses to AZD1222 COVID-19 vaccine (dated by TCRdb to the early 2020s). Regarding the study in general: TCR sequencing covered more than 230 trial participants: 200 to 220 given two doses of AZD1222 and some 25 given two doses of MenACWY control vaccine. Trial participants were enrolled into age subgroups of 18-55, 56-69 and 70-plus years, which contained about 150, 27 and 61 TCR-sequenced participants, respectively.

The time point label here, explained by the study, means: about 28 days (+/-7) after the second vaccine dose. AZD1222 recipients given second doses at about 4 weeks or at about 12 weeks were pooled, since spike-specific TCR depth and breadth were not found to differ between the two schedules. The vaccinee samples were drawn from two UK trials, COV001 and COV002, one of which was a single-blind randomized controlled phase 2/3 trial testing AZD1222 (ChAdOx1 nCoV-19) in healthy adults. Trial participant PBMC samples were collected at day 0 and day 28 after the second dose for TCRbeta chain sequencing. The CDR3 holds 15 amino acids from the cysteine to the phenylalanine. CDR3 DNA only is kept here, 45 bases in frame from base 1. CDR1 and CDR2 were assigned from the germline V gene as SNHLY and FYNNEI. V gives up 6 bases and J gives up 0 bases, and the segment between their germline ends measures 12 bases.

The CDR3 regions of human TCRbeta chains were analyzed by immunosequencing. Turning to the authors' computational methods: TCRs in the repertoires were compared against a reference library of SARS-CoV-2-specific TCRs that had been generated with the MIRA antigen-specificity platform. Breadth was defined as the fraction of unique TCRs that were SARS-CoV-2-associated. Depth was defined as the fraction of total T cells that were SARS-CoV-2-associated. Using the MIRA data, each spike-specific TCR was assigned both to the spike region to which the TCR was reactive and to a CD4 or CD8 class. Log10-transformed breadth and depth values were compared by one-way ANOVA with Sidak's multiple comparisons tests. What TCRdb holds here is the immuneACCESS table cut down to in-frame rearrangements. Part of the clones is not present; checked against another copy, under half of the missing clones reflect an unresolved V gene, and the others are unexplained. The V and J calls and clone size come from that table; D and trimming were worked out from the DNA. This sample comprises 150,000 to 200,000 clones, 80% to 95% of them detected only once. Jointly, the top ten make up approximately 1.9% of the sample.

Broad study findings and their caveats: Conclusions about previously exposed vaccinees are limited because only six or seven AZD1222 recipients were SARS-CoV-2 seropositive at baseline. After two AZD1222 doses, both the breadth and the depth of spike-specific TCRs were significantly higher than at day 0 and than in MenACWY recipients. Participants were mostly white British, with more females than males. The authors suggested clonal diversity may have been underestimated. Because no day 14 peak-response samples were available, repertoires were characterized only after the peak T cell response. In the small 56-69-year group, the increase in depth fell short of significance, most likely because of low power. Vaccine-associated CD4 TCRs spanned the whole spike protein, with dominant responses in regions 160-218 and 743-854. Reportedly, almost half of the unique spike-specific TCRs recognized epitopes lying outside the regions that are mutated in the B.1.351 and B.1.1.7 variants.

The sequence is built from TRBV2 and TRBJ1-5; no D segment can be confidently identified. The material was peripheral blood, obtained 28 days after the second AZD1222 dose. The TCR comes from an adult who received the AZD1222 COVID-19 vaccine. In nucleotides, the sequence is TGTGCCAGCAGACCACCCGGCCATAGCAATCAGCCCCAGCATTTT. This yields the protein CASRPPGHSNQPQHF.